This entry lists 16 T cell receptor beta chains sequenced from one sample in a study of T cells after yellow fever vaccination. Each CDR3 protein gets one entry after TCRdb re-called the 5' RACE reads with MiXCR. The table includes some 600,000 distinct CDR3 sequences, 9% to 15% detected once. The material was PBMCs, obtained on the day of the yellow fever booster vaccination. These receptors came from a man aged 25-45 years who received the YFV17D yellow fever vaccine.

The chain carries TRBV19 and TRBJ2-6, with 8 bases lining up with TRBD1. The CDR3 runs 19 residues. CDR1 is LNHDA, CDR2 SQIVND, per germline (reference sequence). The trim removed 6 bases at V and 0 bases at J, leaving 13 bases unmatched. The CDR3 here is CASRVPSRGLNSGANVLTF. Written as DNA, the CDR3 is TGTGCCAGTAGGGTACCGAGCAGGGGGCTCAACTCTGGGGCCAACGTCCTGACTTTC.

This chain links TRBV12-3 or TRBV12-4 with TRBJ1-3; possibly TRBD1 for D (5 bases). V dropped 10 bases and J dropped 4 bases, with 14 bases sitting between them. The CDR3 covers 13 residues. CDR3 residues: CAIRGMRGNTIYF. The CDR3 DNA reads TGTGCCATTAGGGGCATGAGGGGAAACACCATATATTTT.

The chain is built from TRBV4-3 and TRBJ2-7, with TRBD2 as a possible D gene (6 bases). From germline, CDR1 is LGHNA and CDR2 YSLEER. The CDR3 loop spans 15 amino acids. The V end was cut by 0 bases, the J end by 3 bases, with 12 bases between. The CDR3 spells CASSQDRASDYEQYF. The CDR3 region has the DNA TGCGCCAGCAGCCAAGATCGGGCTAGCGACTACGAGCAGTACTTC.

V usage is TRBV28 and J usage is TRBJ2-7, with D possibly TRBD2 on 6 matching bases. V lost 6 bases and J 3 bases, leaving 9 bases between the germline ends. The CDR3 sequence is 12 residues long. Germline V gene lookup returns CDR1 MDHEN and CDR2 SYDVKM. CDR3 loop: CASRGLNYEQYF. In nucleotides, the CDR3 is TGTGCCAGCAGGGGACTGAACTACGAGCAGTACTTC.

This clonotype was seen a few times. The chain uses TRBV7-3 and TRBJ1-1; unclear D gene. Trimming stripped 1 base from V and 1 base from J, with 4 bases between. This CDR3 has 13 amino acids. CDR1 SGHTA and CDR2 FQGTGA come from the germline V gene. The CDR3 region is CASSLIWNTEAFF. The CDR3, as DNA: TGTGCCAGCAGCTTAATATGGAACACTGAAGCTTTCTTT.

This chain links TRBV20-1 with TRBJ2-3; tentatively, D is TRBD2 (6 bases). Germline V lookup: CDR1 DFQATT, CDR2 SNEGSKA (reference sequence). V was shortened by 0 bases and J by 2 bases, with 15 bases between the two germline ends. This CDR3 is built from 16 residues. CDR3 amino acids: CSARDAGGDFTDTQYF. The CDR3, as DNA: TGCAGTGCTAGAGATGCCGGAGGGGACTTCACAGATACGCAGTATTTT.

This clonotype has just a few counts. The chain is built from TRBV12-3 or TRBV12-4 and TRBJ1-6; no clear D. Deletions cut 6 bases from V and 9 bases from J, with 6 bases between. This CDR3 is built from 11 residues. The DNA for the CDR3 is TGTGCCAGCAGGGCTATTTCACCCCTCCACTTT. Residues: CASRAISPLHF.

The genes are TRBV10-3 and TRBJ2-5, with D tentatively TRBD2 (5 bases). From germline, CDR1 is ENHRY and CDR2 SYGVKD. This CDR3 has 14 amino acids. Trimming pared 10 bases from V and 5 bases from J, leaving 20 bases between. CDR3 coding DNA: TGTGCCACAGAGGGCGGGCGGGCGTCGGAGACCCAGTACTTC. It yields the protein CATEGGRASETQYF.

Only one count was recorded for this clonotype. This chain joins TRBV20-1 and TRBJ2-3; D is unresolved. There are 14 residues in the CDR3. V was trimmed by 3 bases and J by 1 base, leaving 11 bases between them. Germline assignment: CDR1 DFQATT and CDR2 SNEGSKA (reference sequence). CDR3 residues: CSARAPIRTDTQYF. Here the CDR3 DNA reads TGCAGTGCTAGGGCCCCCATTCGCACAGATACGCAGTATTTT.

The chain joins TRBV9 to TRBJ2-6; no clear D. This CDR3 is 14 amino acids long. Trimming removed 2 bases from V and 0 bases from J, with 3 bases in between. Per the germline V gene, CDR1 is SGDLS and CDR2 is YYNGEE. The CDR3 spells CASSVYSGANVLTF. The CDR3 DNA follows: TGTGCCAGCAGCGTTTACTCTGGGGCCAACGTCCTGACTTTC.

The chain is built from TRBV5-1 and TRBJ2-3, with D hard to call. Germline V gene data show CDR1 as SGHRS and CDR2 as YFSETQ. The CDR3 runs 14 residues. V was shortened by 6 bases and J by 0 bases, with 11 bases between the two germline ends. CDR3 nucleotide sequence: TGCGCCAGCAAATCGGACCGTAGCACAGATACGCAGTATTTT. Protein: CASKSDRSTDTQYF.

This clonotype was counted a few times. This chain links TRBV20-1 with TRBJ1-5; D is ambiguous. V lost 6 bases to trimming and J lost 2 bases, with 11 bases between them. The CDR3 extends over 13 amino acids. Germline CDR1 is DFQATT and CDR2 is SNEGSKA (reference sequence). CDR3 coding DNA: TGCAGTGCGGGAAGGTGGGGCAATCAGCCCCAGCATTTT. Translating gives CSAGRWGNQPQHF.

Only a few counts were recorded for this clonotype. The chain employs TRBV7-9 and TRBJ1-4; D unclear. Germline V lookup: CDR1 SEHNR, CDR2 FQNEAQ (reference sequence). Trimming took 5 bases from V and 8 from J, leaving 9 bases between them. The CDR3 sequence is 12 residues long. This chain's CDR3 is CASSHTREKLFF. CDR3 bases: TGTGCCAGCAGCCACACACGAGAAAAACTGTTTTTT.

This clonotype was observed a handful of times. The chain combines TRBV9 with TRBJ2-5; D gene ambiguous. CDR1 SGDLS and CDR2 YYNGEE come from the germline V gene. There are 14 residues in the CDR3. V dropped 4 bases and J dropped 4 bases, with 14 bases sitting between them. The CDR3 region has the DNA TGTGCCAGCAGCCCCAGAGAGAGAGTAGAGACCCAGTACTTC. This gives the protein CASSPRERVETQYF.

The rearrangement links TRBV18 to TRBJ2-7; the match to TRBD2 covers 8 bases. Germline-derived CDR1 and CDR2 are KGHSH and LQKENI. The CDR3 runs 15 residues. Trimming took 3 bases from V and 5 from J; bases not matched to a gene: 9. CDR3 coding DNA: TGTGCCAGCTCACCCTCTCGGGGGGGAGGAAACGAGCAGTACTTC. It yields the protein CASSPSRGGGNEQYF.

This clonotype was seen more than once but under ten times. This chain joins TRBV20-1 and TRBJ2-4; D might be TRBD1 (5 bases). V shed 6 bases and J shed 11 bases, with 14 bases lying between them. There are 11 residues in the CDR3. The germline gives CDR1 DFQATT, CDR2 SNEGSKA (reference sequence). The CDR3 loop is CSAFQGHLQYF. CDR3 bases: TGCAGTGCGTTCCAGGGCCACCTTCAGTACTTC.